The 25 T cell receptor beta chains given below trace back to one sample, sequenced in a study of T cell responses to AZD1222 COVID-19 vaccine. TCRdb keeps only in-frame clones here, not all; method: immunoSEQ multiplex PCR. The profile shows 130,000 or so clones, about 82% of them singletons. The sequences come from peripheral blood, collected 28 days after the second dose of the MenACWY control vaccine. The receptors were gathered from an adult who received the MenACWY meningococcal vaccine as a control.

V is TRBV15 and J is TRBJ1-1; D may be TRBD1 (6 bases). The CDR3 loop spans 14 amino acids. V lost 3 bases and J lost 4, with 12 bases in between. Germline CDR1 reads LNHNV; CDR2 reads YYDKDF (reference sequence). CDR3 in DNA: TGTGCCACCAGCAGGGGGGCCTCGAGCACTGAAGCTTTCTTT. It is translated as CATSRGASSTEAFF.

This clone has just one count. V is TRBV6-6 and J is TRBJ2-7, with D perhaps TRBD1 (7 bases). CDR1 and CDR2 from the germline V gene are MNHNY and SVGAGI (reference sequence). This CDR3 has 15 residues. The germline V and J ends were trimmed by 5 bases and 3 bases, with 17 bases remaining between them. DNA of the CDR3: TGTGCCAGCAGTCCCTCGGGGGACAGAGACTACGAGCAGTACGTC. This encodes CASSPSGDRDYEQYV.

V usage is TRBV29-1 and J usage is TRBJ1-1; D remains ambiguous. V was shortened by 7 bases and J by 1 base, with 4 bases between the two germline ends. Germline V gene data show CDR1 as SQVTM and CDR2 as ANQGSEA. The CDR3 has 10 amino acids. The CDR3 DNA reads as TGCAGCGGACAGAACACTGAAGCTTTCTTT. It specifies CSGQNTEAFF.

This clone has only one observation. J is TRBJ1-1 and V is TRBV30; D is uncertain. This CDR3 has 13 residues. In germline, CDR1 is GTSNPN, CDR2 SVGIG (reference sequence). V lost 3 bases to trimming and J lost 2 bases, with 10 bases between them. CDR3 in amino acids: CAWSPYVNTEAFF. The CDR3, as DNA: TGTGCCTGGAGCCCGTATGTAAACACTGAAGCTTTCTTT.

The gene calls are TRBV7-3 and TRBJ2-7, with 8 bases fitting TRBD2. The V and J ends lost 3 bases and 7 bases, in that order; junction bases with no gene match: 11. The CDR3 sequence is 15 residues long. CDR1 is SGHTA and CDR2 is FQGTGA in the germline V gene. The CDR3 bases are TGTGCCAGCAGCTTGACTAGCGTCAAATTGGGGGAGCAGTACTTC. Translation: CASSLTSVKLGEQYF. Variable domain in full (rest from reference TRBV7-3 and TRBJ2-7): GAGVSQTPSNKVTEKGKYVELRCDPISGHTALYWYRQSLGQGPEFLIYFQGTGAADDSGLPNDRFFAVRPEGSVSTLKIQRTERGDSAVYLCASSLTSVKLGEQYFGPGTRLTVT.

The rearrangement links TRBV11-1 to TRBJ1-2; 9 bases are a match to TRBD1. The germline CDR1 and CDR2 sequences are SGHAT and FQDESV (reference sequence). With 1 base clipped from V and 4 bases from J, the junction kept 4 bases outside the gene matches. This CDR3 has 15 residues. The CDR3 loop is CASSLEGQGTYGYTF. CDR3 coding DNA: TGTGCCAGCAGCTTAGAGGGACAGGGAACCTATGGCTACACCTTC.

This rearrangement joins TRBV27 to TRBJ2-3; TRBD2 agrees at 11 bases. The CDR3 loop spans 18 amino acids. CDR1 MNHEY and CDR2 SMNVEV come from the germline V gene (reference sequence). Trimming removed 4 bases from V and 0 bases from J; junction bases left unmatched: 9. CDR3 region: CASSSRTSGPSSTDTQYF. The CDR3 region has the DNA TGTGCCAGCAGTTCCCGGACTAGCGGGCCTTCTAGCACAGATACGCAGTATTTT.

The chain recombines TRBV5-1 with TRBJ1-4; 7 nucleotides match TRBD1. The V segment lost 0 bases and the J segment 5 bases; nucleotides outside the gene matches: 13. Germline CDR1 SGHRS, CDR2 YFSETQ. The CDR3 runs 18 residues. The CDR3 bases are TGCGCCAGCAGCTTGGCTGTTGTTGCGGGACAGCTGAATGAAAAACTGTTTTTT. Translation gives CASSLAVVAGQLNEKLFF.

J is TRBJ2-7 and V is TRBV6-6, with unresolved D. Germline lookup yields CDR1 MNHNY and CDR2 SVGAGI (reference sequence). The CDR3 runs to 13 residues. V shed 8 bases and J shed 3 bases, with 14 bases lying between them. The CDR3 region is CASLKVADYEQYF. In DNA, the CDR3 is TGTGCCAGCCTAAAGGTGGCGGACTACGAGCAGTACTTC.

V usage is TRBV3-1 (or the pseudogene TRBV3-2) and J usage is TRBJ1-4; no clear D gene. The germline V gene encodes CDR1 LGHDT and CDR2 YNNKEL (reference sequence). The CDR3 contains 17 residues. Trimming removed 3 bases from V and 0 bases from J, with 14 bases in between. CDR3 sequence (DNA): TGTGCCAGCAGCCAGGTGATCCGGGGTGCAACTAATGAAAAACTGTTTTTT. Translating it yields CASSQVIRGATNEKLFF.

The chain has TRBV10-3 and TRBJ2-3; 7 bases map to TRBD1. With 0 bases clipped from V and 0 bases from J, the junction kept 9 bases outside the gene matches. The CDR3 sequence is 18 residues long. Germline V gives CDR1 ENHRY, CDR2 SYGVKD. The CDR3 DNA reads TGTGCCATCAGTGAGTCGATCATAAACAGGGGAAGCACAGATACGCAGTATTTT. It translates to CAISESIINRGSTDTQYF.

V gene TRBV13 combines with J gene TRBJ2-7; TRBD1 agrees at 9 bases. The V gene's germline CDR1 is PRHDT and CDR2 FYEKMQ (reference sequence). This CDR3 comprises 15 residues. Trimming cost V 5 bases and J 0 bases; bases outside gene matches: 5. The DNA of the CDR3 is TGTGCCAGCAGCCCGGACAGGGGCAGCTCCTACGAGCAGTACGTC. This codes for CASSPDRGSSYEQYV.

This chain connects TRBV18 to TRBJ1-1; weak D call: TRBD1 (6 bases). The V end lost 4 bases, the J end lost 5 bases, and 23 bases lay between the germline ends. Germline values: CDR1 KGHSH, CDR2 LQKENI. This CDR3 contains 17 residues. CDR3 DNA: TGTGCCAGCTCACGTCCGGGACACCCGACGGAGGTGACTGAAGCTTTCTTT. This sequence encodes CASSRPGHPTEVTEAFF.

Only one count was recorded for this clone. The chain has TRBV5-4 and TRBJ1-1; 8 bases map to TRBD1. The trim removed 2 bases at V and 1 base at J, leaving 1 base unmatched. The germline V gene has CDR1 SGHNT and CDR2 YYREEE (reference sequence). The length of the CDR3 is 14 residues. Written as DNA, the CDR3 is TGTGCCAGCAGCTTCGACAGGGGGAACACTGAAGCTTTCTTT. Amino acids: CASSFDRGNTEAFF.

This chain uses TRBV5-1 with TRBJ1-1; D perhaps matches TRBD1 (5 bases). Germline CDR1 SGHRS, CDR2 YFSETQ. Trimming left V 4 bases short and J 5 bases short, with 15 bases between. The CDR3 is 14 amino acids. For the CDR3, the DNA is TGCGCCAGCAGCCCCCAAAGGGGCAGAACTGAAGCTTTCTTT. This sequence encodes CASSPQRGRTEAFF.

The V call is TRBV18, the J call TRBJ1-1; D remains unclear. Trimming pared 3 bases from V and 6 bases from J, leaving 8 bases between. The CDR3 covers 12 residues. Looked up from germline, CDR1 is KGHSH and CDR2 is LQKENI. The CDR3 DNA sequence: TGTGCCAGCTCACCGAGGAGGGCTGAAGCTTTCTTT. Protein: CASSPRRAEAFF. Based on the CDR3 plus reference TRBV18 and TRBJ1-1, the full variable domain is NAGVMQNPRHLVRRRGQEARLRCSPMKGHSHVYWYRQLPEEGLKFMVYLQKENIIDESGMPKERFSAEFPKEGPSILRIQQVVRGDSAAYFCASSPRRAEAFFGQGTRLTVV.

The rearrangement joins TRBV9 to TRBJ2-3; 9 bases agree with TRBD2. V gave up 5 bases and J gave up 0 bases; unmatched junction bases: 4. The germline gives CDR1 SGDLS, CDR2 YYNGEE. CDR3 length: 15 amino acids. The CDR3 nucleotides are TGTGCCAGCAGTCTGCTAGCGGGGAGCACAGATACGCAGTATTTT. This sequence encodes CASSLLAGSTDTQYF.

This clone appeared a single time. The gene calls are TRBV30 and TRBJ1-5, with TRBD1 matching 7 bases. CDR1 and CDR2 from the germline V gene are GTSNPN and SVGIG (reference sequence). This CDR3 region has 13 residues. J gave up 2 bases and V 5 bases, and 3 bases lay outside the gene matches. CDR3 residues: CAWDTGGNQPQHF. In nucleotides, the CDR3 is TGTGCCTGGGATACAGGGGGCAATCAGCCCCAGCATTTT.

This chain joins TRBV19 and TRBJ1-3; D gene uncertain. Germline V lookup: CDR1 LNHDA, CDR2 SQIVND (reference sequence). V shed 4 bases and J shed 4 bases, with 8 bases lying between them. The CDR3 has 13 residues. The CDR3 sequence is CASSNGLGNTIYF. Here the CDR3 DNA reads TGTGCCAGTAGTAACGGGCTCGGAAACACCATATATTTT. Based on the CDR3 plus reference TRBV19 and TRBJ1-3, the full variable domain is DGGITQSPKYLFRKEGQNVTLSCEQNLNHDAMYWYRQDPGQGLRLIYYSQIVNDFQKGDIAEGYSVSREKKESFPLTVTSAQKNPTAFYLCASSNGLGNTIYFGEGSWLTVV.

The chain combines TRBV7-2 with TRBJ2-5; 7 bases are shared with TRBD1. There are 14 residues in the CDR3. V dropped 4 bases and J dropped 4; count of bases not matched to a gene: 6. Germline values: CDR1 SGHTA, CDR2 FQGNSA. In nucleotides, the CDR3 is TGTGCCAGCAGCTACGACAGGGCCAGAGAGACCCAGTACTTC. Amino acids: CASSYDRARETQYF.

This clone appeared a few times. This rearrangement joins TRBV18 to TRBJ2-7; D gene uncertain. The germline CDR1 and CDR2 sequences are KGHSH and LQKENI. The CDR3 is made up of 12 amino acids. The germline V and J ends were trimmed by 2 bases and 1 base, with 3 bases remaining between them. DNA of the CDR3: TGTGCCAGCTCACCAGATTCCTACGAGCAGTACGTC. Translation gives CASSPDSYEQYV.

This clone has only one observation. The chain combines TRBV6-4 with TRBJ1-1; D is perhaps TRBD1 (5 bases). V was pared by 8 bases and J by 0 bases, with 16 bases between. The CDR3 is made up of 15 amino acids. CDR1 and CDR2 (germline): MRHNA, SNTAGT. As DNA, the CDR3 is TGTGCCAGCTTGGGAAGGAGGGGCCTGAACACTGAAGCTTTCTTT. Protein product: CASLGRRGLNTEAFF.

The gene calls are TRBV5-6 and TRBJ2-7; no definite D call. The CDR3 is 15 amino acids. The ends were cut back, 5 bases at V and 5 bases at J, with 20 bases in the middle. Germline CDR1 is SGHDT and CDR2 is YYEEEE. CDR3 sequence: CASSSLPRPRHEQYF. CDR3 nucleotide sequence: TGTGCCAGCAGTTCCCTGCCCCGACCGCGCCACGAGCAGTACTTC.

V usage is TRBV4-1 and J usage is TRBJ1-2, with unresolved D. The CDR3 contains 14 residues. Germline loops: CDR1 MGHRA, CDR2 YSYEKL. V was shortened by 0 bases and J by 3 bases, with 8 bases between the two germline ends. The CDR3 spells CASSQEGSDYGYTF. The CDR3 DNA reads as TGCGCCAGCAGCCAAGAGGGTTCGGACTATGGCTACACCTTC.

The chain uses TRBV25-1 and TRBJ1-5, with D perhaps TRBD1 (5 bases). The V end was cut by 8 bases, the J end by 11 bases, with 16 bases between. Germline values: CDR1 MGHDK, CDR2 SYGVNS. The CDR3 runs to 12 residues. CDR3 DNA: TGTGCCAGCTCATCCTCCGCAGGGACCCAGCATTTT. As protein: CASSSSAGTQHF.